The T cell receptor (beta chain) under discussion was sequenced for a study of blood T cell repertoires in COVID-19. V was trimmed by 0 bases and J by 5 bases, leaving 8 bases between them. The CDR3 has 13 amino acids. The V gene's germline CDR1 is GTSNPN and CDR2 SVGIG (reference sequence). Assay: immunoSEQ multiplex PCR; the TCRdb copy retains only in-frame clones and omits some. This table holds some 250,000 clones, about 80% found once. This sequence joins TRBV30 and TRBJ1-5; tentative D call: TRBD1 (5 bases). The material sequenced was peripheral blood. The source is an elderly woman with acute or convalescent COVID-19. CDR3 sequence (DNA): TGTGCCTGGAGTGTAATAGGGGATCAGCCCCAGCATTTT. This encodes CAWSVIGDQPQHF.